This passage covers 9 T cell receptor beta chains from one sample sequenced in a study of blood T cells in healthy people across ages. The authors ran a second PCR of about 7 to 12 cycles using a sample-barcoded 5' primer and a J-beta primer mix. MiXCR, run by TCRdb on the 5' RACE reads, gives a single entry per CDR3 protein. Of more than 700,000 distinct CDR3 sequences in the sample, less than 60% were seen once. Source material: blood. These receptors were collected from a man older than 75 in good health.

The rearrangement joins TRBV9 to TRBJ2-1; 10 positions match TRBD2. The CDR3 loop spans 18 amino acids. J was trimmed by 4 bases and V by 3 bases; bases with no gene match: 13. CDR1 is SGDLS, CDR2 YYNGEE, per germline. The CDR3 nucleotides are TGTGCCAGCAGCGGACCCAGTCTTACTAGCGGGGATTACAATGAGCAGTTCTTC. It codes for CASSGPSLTSGDYNEQFF.

This clonotype was detected only once. The CDR3 DNA reads TGTGCTTACGCGTACAACTACTACGAGCAGTACTTC. Its translation is CAYAYNYYEQYF. The chain couples TRBV10-3 to TRBJ2-4; D not resolved. The J call is doubtful: the DNA matches TRBJ2-7 better. This CDR3 region has 12 residues. CDR1 and CDR2 from the germline V gene are ENHRY and SYGVKD.

Ten or more counts support this clonotype. The V and J genes are TRBV29-1 and TRBJ2-1; possible D gene TRBD1, 6 bases. CDR3 size: 18 residues. Germline lookup yields CDR1 SQVTM and CDR2 ANQGSEA. V dropped 0 bases and J dropped 4 bases, with 22 bases sitting between them. This chain's CDR3 is CSVEDAASQGRQYNEQFF. Here the CDR3 DNA reads TGCAGCGTTGAAGATGCGGCGTCGCAGGGGCGCCAATACAATGAGCAGTTCTTC.

The chain has TRBV27 and TRBJ2-1; D is unclear. This CDR3 is built from 15 residues. Between the trimmed V and J ends, which lost 5 bases and 6 bases, there was a span of 17 bases. Germline V gene lookup returns CDR1 MNHEY and CDR2 SMNVEV (reference sequence). DNA of the CDR3: TGTGCCAGCAGTCGACCTACCACAGCCCCCAATGAGCAGTTCTTC. This gives the protein CASSRPTTAPNEQFF.

With regard to this clonotype: This may be a read error: a much more frequent sequence differs by one nucleotide. The chain combines TRBV5-1 with TRBJ2-1; 8 bases are shared with TRBD1. V gave up 7 bases and J gave up 0 bases; unmatched junction bases: 12. The CDR3 length is 17 residues. Germline CDR1 SGHRS, CDR2 YFSETQ. This chain's CDR3 is CASWPRETGVSYNEQFF. Written as DNA, the CDR3 is TGCGCCAGCTGGCCGAGGGAGACAGGGGTCTCCTACAATGAGCAGTTCTTC. The entire variable domain, with the rest obtained from reference TRBV5-1 and TRBJ2-1, is as follows: KAGVTQTPRYLIKTRGQQVTLSCSPISGHRSVSWYQQTPGQGLQFLFEYFSETQRNKGNFPGRFSGRQFSNSRSEMNVSTLELGDSALYLCASWPRETGVSYNEQFFGPGTRLTVL.

This clonotype was detected ten times or more. The chain combines TRBV4-1 with TRBJ2-3; D gene unclear. The germline CDR1 and CDR2 sequences are MGHRA and YSYEKL. The CDR3 length is 13 residues. Between the trimmed V and J ends, which lost 6 bases and 4 bases, there was a span of 11 bases. The chain's CDR3 is CASRRIEADTQYF. CDR3 sequence (DNA): TGCGCCAGCAGACGGATCGAGGCAGATACGCAGTATTTT.

In this sample, this clonotype turned up a few times. The chain couples TRBV29-1 to TRBJ2-7; D not resolved. Germline loops: CDR1 SQVTM, CDR2 ANQGSEA. This CDR3 contains 11 residues. V shed 4 bases and J shed 2 bases, with 6 bases lying between them. CDR3: CSVGLPYEQYF. The CDR3 DNA follows: TGCAGCGTTGGTCTCCCCTACGAGCAGTACTTC.

A few counts support this clonotype. This chain joins TRBV27 and TRBJ2-3; D is uncertain. From germline, CDR1 is MNHEY and CDR2 SMNVEV (reference sequence). The V end was cut by 6 bases, the J end by 7 bases, with 11 bases between. The CDR3 is 12 residues long. CDR3 DNA sequence: TGTGCCAGCAGGGCTGGTATAAATACGCAGTATTTT. It is translated as CASRAGINTQYF.

CDR3 DNA sequence: TGTGCCAGCAGTCCGGACAGGCTTGTGGATCAGCCCCAGCATTTT. It yields the protein CASSPDRLVDQPQHF. The chain carries TRBV12-3 or TRBV12-4 and TRBJ1-5; 7 positions match TRBD1. V trimming: 5 bases; J trimming: 5 bases; junction bases outside the gene matches: 9. This CDR3 spans 15 amino acids.